A selection of T cell receptor beta chains follows, all from one sample in a study of blood T cell repertoires in COVID-19. Produced via immunoSEQ multiplex PCR; TCRdb's table is partial and in-frame only. The data show roughly 150,000 clones, approximately 84% seen once. The sequenced sample consisted of peripheral blood. These receptors all come from a woman aged 50 to 60 with COVID-19, enrolled during active disease. Each CDR3 is given with its conserved first and last residue. D genes are given only for firm matches. Not all rows give a size; the values are once, few, many and, for expanded clones, a class.

d_call clone_size j_call v_call cdr3_nt cdr3_aa
- - TRBJ1-6 TRBV28 TGTGCCAGCAGTTTATTAAATAATTCACCCCTCCACTTT CASSLLNNSPLHF
TRBD2 - TRBJ2-5 TRBV30 TGTGCCTGGAGAATAGCGGGTCGAGAGACCCAGTACTTC CAWRIAGRETQYF
- - TRBJ2-1 TRBV19 TGTGCCAGTAGGAAACAGTTTAGCTCCTACAATGAGCAGTTCTTC CASRKQFSSYNEQFF
- - TRBJ2-1 TRBV6-5 TGTGCCAGCAGTTCCGTTTTCGGGGAGCAGTTCTTC CASSSVFGEQFF
- few TRBJ2-1 TRBV4-2 TGTGCCAGCAGCCAAGGACAGGATCACAATGAGCAGTTCTTC CASSQGQDHNEQFF
TRBD2 few TRBJ2-7 TRBV5-1 TGCGCCAGCAGGTCTAGCGGGGGATCCTACGAGCAGTACTTC CASRSSGGSYEQYF
- - TRBJ1-2 TRBV2 TGTGCCAGCAGGGCGGGGGCAGCTAACTATGGCTACACCTTC CASRAGAANYGYTF
- - TRBJ1-5 TRBV7-9 TGTGCCAGCAGTCGCGGGGAGGGGAATCAGCCCCAGCATTTT CASSRGEGNQPQHF
TRBD2 - TRBJ2-5 TRBV10-2 TGCGCCAGCAGTGAAGGAGGGCTAGCGGGGGAAGAGACCCAGTACTTC CASSEGGLAGEETQYF
- - TRBJ1-1 TRBV18 TGTGCCAGCTCACCACGGCAGGTAAACACTGAAGCTTTCTTT CASSPRQVNTEAFF
- - TRBJ2-3 TRBV5-1 TGCGCCAGCAGCTTGTCTGTCAGAGGGCCTCCCAAAAGCACAGATACGCAGTATTTT CASSLSVRGPPKSTDTQYF
TRBD2 - TRBJ2-5 TRBV9 TGTGCCAGCAGCCCCGGAGTCGGGGGGGCAGAGACCCAGTACTTC CASSPGVGGAETQYF
- once TRBJ2-1 TRBV19 TGTGCCAGTAGGCCTACAGGGAGCTCCTACAATGAGCAGTTCTTC CASRPTGSSYNEQFF
TRBD1 - TRBJ2-1 TRBV5-1 TGCGCCAGCAGCCTGGGACAGGGAGGCTTCAATGAGCAGTTCTTC CASSLGQGGFNEQFF
TRBD2 once TRBJ2-1 TRBV18 TGTGCCAGCTCAGGGACTAGCAGCTCCTACAATGAGCAGTTCTTC CASSGTSSSYNEQFF
TRBD2 - TRBJ2-5 TRBV4-2 TGTGCCAGCAGCCACCCCAATGCGGGGGGGGAAGAGACCCAGTACTTC CASSHPNAGGEETQYF
- - TRBJ1-4 TRBV27 TGTGCCAGCAGGGGGGCTGCAACTAATGAAAAACTGTTTTTT CASRGAATNEKLFF
TRBD2 few TRBJ2-6 TRBV7-2 TGTGGGGAGGGACCTCAAGGTGGGGCCAACGTCCTGACTTTC CGEGPQGGANVLTF
TRBD1 - TRBJ2-4 TRBV9 TGTGCCAGCAGCCCTGGACAGGGGAGGAACATTCAGTACTTC CASSPGQGRNIQYF
- - TRBJ2-7 TRBV7-9 TGTGCCAGCTTACCAGGAACCGCCTTTTTCCTACACGAGCAGTACTTC CASLPGTAFFLHEQYF
TRBD1 - TRBJ1-2 TRBV7-2 TGTGCCAGCAGCTTAAGGACAGGACCTAACTATGGCTACACCTTC CASSLRTGPNYGYTF
- - TRBJ1-3 TRBV7-9 TGTGCCAGCCCAGCGGAAGGAAACACCATATATTTT CASPAEGNTIYF
TRBD1 - TRBJ2-2 TRBV6-5 TGTGCCAGCAGACCCGGGACAGGGGGAACCGGGGAGCTGTTTTTT CASRPGTGGTGELFF
TRBD2 - TRBJ2-2 TRBV2 TGTGCCAGCAGTGTACTAGCGGGGGGGCCCAACGGGGAGCTGTTTTTT CASSVLAGGPNGELFF
TRBD1 - TRBJ2-7 TRBV4-1 TGCGCCAGCAGCCGGCCGGGACAGGGGTACGAGCAGTACTTC CASSRPGQGYEQYF
- - TRBJ2-2 TRBV6-4 TGTGCCAGCAGCCGCGAGGAGGTTGGGAACACCGGGGAGCTGTTTTTT CASSREEVGNTGELFF
TRBD1 few TRBJ1-5 TRBV4-2 TGTGCCAGCAGCCCAGGACAGGGAGATTATAGCAATCAGCCCCAGCATTTT CASSPGQGDYSNQPQHF
- - TRBJ1-2 TRBV19 TGTGCCAGTAGTATGGAGTTCAGTAATGGCTACACCTTC CASSMEFSNGYTF
- - TRBJ2-2 TRBV6-5 TGTGCCAGCAGTCCACAGGGTCCGAACACCGGGGAGCTGTTTTTT CASSPQGPNTGELFF
TRBD2 - TRBJ2-2 TRBV3-1/TRBV3-2 TGTGCCAGCAGCCCCTGGACGGGGGGGAACACCGGGGAGCTGTTTTTT CASSPWTGGNTGELFF
TRBD1 - TRBJ2-7 TRBV27 TGTGCCAGCAGTTTATCGGGGGTAAGGGACAGTTCCTACGAGCAGTACTTC CASSLSGVRDSSYEQYF
- - TRBJ2-5 TRBV4-2 TGTGCCAGCAGCCCCTTGGTAGCAGAGACCCAGTACTTC CASSPLVAETQYF
- - TRBJ2-1 TRBV5-6 TGTGCCAGCAGCTTTACAGGGTCTGGTGAGCAGTTCTTC CASSFTGSGEQFF
- - TRBJ2-2 TRBV27 TGTGCCAGCAGTGTCCGGTGGAACACCGGGGAGCTGTTTTTT CASSVRWNTGELFF
- - TRBJ2-5 TRBV6-2/TRBV6-3 TGTGCCAGCAGTTACGCCAGAGGGAACATAGAGACCCAGTACTTC CASSYARGNIETQYF
- - TRBJ2-6 TRBV12-5 TGTGCTAGTGGTTTCCTCGGGTCTGGGGCCAACGTCCTGACTTTC CASGFLGSGANVLTF
TRBD2 - TRBJ2-2 TRBV5-6 TGTGCCAGCAGCTTCCTAGCGGGAAACACCGGGGAGCTGTTTTTT CASSFLAGNTGELFF
TRBD2 few TRBJ2-7 TRBV3-1/TRBV3-2 TGTGCCAGCAGCCCGGGACTAGCGGAGCAGTACTTC CASSPGLAEQYF
- - TRBJ1-3 TRBV2 TGTGCCAGCAGTAGAGACTCTGGAAACACCATATATTTT CASSRDSGNTIYF
- - TRBJ1-2 TRBV28 TGTGCCAGCAGTCAGGGTACACCCTCGGTCGATGGCTACACCTTC CASSQGTPSVDGYTF
- - TRBJ1-2 TRBV21-1 TGTGCCAGCAGCAAAATTCCTCCAGGGGGCTATGGCTACACCTTC CASSKIPPGGYGYTF
- - TRBJ2-5 TRBV10-2 TGCGCCAGCCTCGGAGAGACCCAGTACTTC CASLGETQYF
TRBD2 - TRBJ2-3 TRBV30 TGTGCCTGGAGTGTTGGCGGGGGTTGGGATACGCAGTATTTT CAWSVGGGWDTQYF
TRBD1 - TRBJ2-2 TRBV7-3 TGTGCCAGCAGCTCAGGGACAGCCACCGGGGAGCTGTTTTTT CASSSGTATGELFF
- - TRBJ1-3 TRBV6-5 TGTGCCAGCAGGGACCTGGGGGCAGACGGAAACACCATATATTTT CASRDLGADGNTIYF
- - TRBJ2-2 TRBV19 TGTGCCAGTAGCTTCAGGGACACCGGGGAGCTGTTTTTT CASSFRDTGELFF
TRBD1 once TRBJ1-5 TRBV6-6 TGTGCCAGCAGCTCCGCCGGGACAGGTTTCAATCAGCCCCAGCATTTT CASSSAGTGFNQPQHF
- - TRBJ1-1 TRBV10-3 TGTGCCATCAGTGACCACAGCGGCGGCACTGAAGCTTTCTTT CAISDHSGGTEAFF
- - TRBJ2-2 TRBV29-1 TGCAGCGCTGTGCCGGGACACCTCACCGGGGAGCTGTTTTTT CSAVPGHLTGELFF